These T cell receptor beta chains were read from a single sample in a study of OX40 agonist ivuxolimab in advanced cancers. Only in-frame clones appear in the TCRdb table, and some are missing; sequencing was by immunoSEQ multiplex PCR. Among under 80,000 clones, 93% were seen once, and the ten largest hold less than 7%. The material sequenced was CD4+ or CD8+ T cells sorted from blood, taken in a trial of the OX40 agonist ivuxolimab. The receptors shown here come from an adult with an advanced solid tumor such as melanoma, head and neck, liver or kidney cancer. Both conserved end residues are part of each CDR3.

15 | TRBV27 | CASSLRGGVGETQYF
14 | TRBV28 | CASSWARVITEAFF
15 | TRBV7-9 | CASSKTSSLYNEQFF
16 | TRBV4-1 | CASSQEGPWSSYEQYF
12 | TRBV7-9 | CASSLVSSEQFF
13 | TRBV11-2 | CASRLVRDGIQYF
13 | TRBV19 | CASSYGRNTEAFF
21 | TRBV15 | CATSRGPPGLAGASGANVLTF
11 | TRBV6-1 | CASSEGLPQHF
16 | TRBV9 | CASSAPGQGARDTQYF
15 | TRBV2 | CASSETSGKKETQYF
16 | TRBV7-2 | CASSLLGGGLYNEQFF
20 | TRBV13 | CASTARRQLAGGSNTGELFF
15 | TRBV11-2 | CASSFTGTGTRGQFF
15 | TRBV5-4 | CASSSTGGGYNEQFF
13 | TRBV5-1 | CASSLGGNTEAFF
15 | TRBV19 | CASKESGDRAIGYTF
11 | TRBV27 | CASSRGREQYF
19 | TRBV10-3 | CAISEFSPREWGDKNIQYF
15 | TRBV7-9 | CASSLGTGGNYGYTF
18 | TRBV4-2 | CASSQDGLAGRGADTQYF
14 | TRBV27 | CASSGTSGYNEQFF
14 | TRBV5-1 | CASSLEQGAHEQYF
15 | TRBV6-1 | CASSDRDRYTGELFF
15 | TRBV6-1 | CASSRPRELDGELFF
15 | TRBV25-1 | CASSEVRDSDEKLFF
14 | TRBV6-1 | CASSLAGYSYEQYF
15 | TRBV12-1 | CASSESRTLPYEQYF
14 | TRBV4-1 | CASSHGGGSYEQYF
14 | TRBV14 | CASSLTESNTEAFF
17 | TRBV28 | CASSHEQGGDYTGELFF
14 | TRBV19 | CASSGTSGSYEQYF
14 | TRBV5-1 | CASSMGQLNEKLFF
16 | TRBV19 | CASSIDVGLPTDTQYF
14 | TRBV29-1 | CSVEDRRTTGELFF
11 | TRBV29-1 | CSVMDGYEQYF
13 | TRBV10-3 | CAINGGITDTQYF
13 | TRBV6-5 | CASSPETSYEQYF
12 | TRBV19 | CASSIGLNEQFF
12 | TRBV13 | CASSAGAYEQYF
11 | TRBV25-1 | CASTVTGELFF
13 | TRBV27 | CASRGAGNYGYTF